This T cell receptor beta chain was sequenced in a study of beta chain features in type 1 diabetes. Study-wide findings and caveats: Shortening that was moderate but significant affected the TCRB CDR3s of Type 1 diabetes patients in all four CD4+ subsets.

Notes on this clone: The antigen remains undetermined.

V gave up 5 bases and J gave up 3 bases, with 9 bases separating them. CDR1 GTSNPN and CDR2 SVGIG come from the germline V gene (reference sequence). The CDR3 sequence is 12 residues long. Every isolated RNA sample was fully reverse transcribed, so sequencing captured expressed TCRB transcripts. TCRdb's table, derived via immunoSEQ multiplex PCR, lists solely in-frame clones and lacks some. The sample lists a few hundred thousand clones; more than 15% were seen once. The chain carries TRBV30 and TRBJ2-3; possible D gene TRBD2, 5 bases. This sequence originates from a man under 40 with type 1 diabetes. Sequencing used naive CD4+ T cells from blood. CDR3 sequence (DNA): TGTGCCTGGTCCCGAGGGACAGATACGCAGTATTTT. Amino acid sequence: CAWSRGTDTQYF.